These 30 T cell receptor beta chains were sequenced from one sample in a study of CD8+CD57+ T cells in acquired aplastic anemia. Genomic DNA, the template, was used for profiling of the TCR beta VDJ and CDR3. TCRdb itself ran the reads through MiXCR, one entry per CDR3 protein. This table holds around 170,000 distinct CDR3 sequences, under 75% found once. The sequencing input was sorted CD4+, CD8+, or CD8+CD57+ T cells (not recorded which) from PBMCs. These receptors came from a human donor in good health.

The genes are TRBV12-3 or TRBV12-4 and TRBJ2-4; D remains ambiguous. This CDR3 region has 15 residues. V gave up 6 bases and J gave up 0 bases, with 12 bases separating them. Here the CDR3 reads CASSLSAIAKNIQYF. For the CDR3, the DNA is TGTGCCAGCAGCTTAAGCGCTATAGCCAAAAACATTCAGTACTTC.

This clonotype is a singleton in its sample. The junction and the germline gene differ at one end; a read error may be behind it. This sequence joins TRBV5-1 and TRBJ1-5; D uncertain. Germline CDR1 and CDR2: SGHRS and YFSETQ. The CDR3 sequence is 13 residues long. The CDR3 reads CASSFSGDQPQHF. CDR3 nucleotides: TGTGCCAGCAGCTTTAGCGGAGATCAGCCCCAGCATTTT.

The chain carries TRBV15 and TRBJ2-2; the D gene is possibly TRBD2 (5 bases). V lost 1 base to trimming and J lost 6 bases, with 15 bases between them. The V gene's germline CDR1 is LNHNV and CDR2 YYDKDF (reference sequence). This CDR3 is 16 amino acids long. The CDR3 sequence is CATSRGVGRGPGELFF. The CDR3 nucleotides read TGTGCCACCAGCAGAGGTGTAGGGAGAGGGCCCGGGGAGCTGTTTTTT.

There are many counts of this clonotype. In DNA, the CDR3 is TGCGCCAGCAGCTTGGGCGATCGACAGAGAGGGAATAATTCACCCCTCCACTTT. The encoded protein is CASSLGDRQRGNNSPLHF. The rearrangement joins TRBV5-1 to TRBJ1-6; weak D call: TRBD1 (5 bases). The V end lost 0 bases, the J end lost 5 bases, and 18 bases lay between the germline ends. The CDR3 spans 18 residues. Looked up from germline, CDR1 is SGHRS and CDR2 is YFSETQ.

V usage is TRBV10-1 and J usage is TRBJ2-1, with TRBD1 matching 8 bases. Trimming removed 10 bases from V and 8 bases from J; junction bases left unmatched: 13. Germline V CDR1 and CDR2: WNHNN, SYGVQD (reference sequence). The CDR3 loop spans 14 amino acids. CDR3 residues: CATLDRDIKDEQFF. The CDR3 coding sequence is TGCGCCACCTTGGACAGGGACATCAAGGATGAGCAGTTCTTC.

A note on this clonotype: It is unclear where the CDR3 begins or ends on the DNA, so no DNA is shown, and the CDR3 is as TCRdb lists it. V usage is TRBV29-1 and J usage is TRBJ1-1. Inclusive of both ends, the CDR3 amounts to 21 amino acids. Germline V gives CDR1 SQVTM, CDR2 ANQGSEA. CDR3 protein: CSVEDPGASSYEQYFGPGAFF.

CDR3: CATSRRGRGETQYF. CDR3 DNA: TGTGCCACCAGCAGGCGGGGGAGAGGAGAGACCCAGTACTTC. The chain couples TRBV15 to TRBJ2-5, with TRBD2 identical over 7 bases. The CDR3 is 14 amino acids. V shed 3 bases, J shed 4 bases, and the junction held 5 bases outside the gene matches. Germline V gene data show CDR1 as LNHNV and CDR2 as YYDKDF (reference sequence).

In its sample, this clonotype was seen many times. The CDR3 sequence: CSAGDNYYGYTF. CDR3 nucleotides: TGCAGCGCCGGGGACAACTACTATGGCTACACCTTC. This chain links TRBV29-1 with TRBJ1-2; a possible D gene is TRBD1 (6 bases). The germline gives CDR1 SQVTM, CDR2 ANQGSEA. V was pared by 7 bases and J by 3 bases, with 12 bases between. CDR3 length: 12 amino acids.

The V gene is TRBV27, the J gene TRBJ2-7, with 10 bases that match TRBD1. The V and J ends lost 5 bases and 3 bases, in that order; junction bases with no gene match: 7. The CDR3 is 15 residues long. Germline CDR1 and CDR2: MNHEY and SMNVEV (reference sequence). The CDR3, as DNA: TGTGCCAGCAGTCCCCGGGACAGGGGTGTCTACGAGCAGTACTTC. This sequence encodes CASSPRDRGVYEQYF.

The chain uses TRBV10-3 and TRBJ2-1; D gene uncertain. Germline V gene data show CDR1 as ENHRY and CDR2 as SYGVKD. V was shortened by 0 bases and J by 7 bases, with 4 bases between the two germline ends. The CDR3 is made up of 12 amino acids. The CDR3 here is CAISESRNEQFF. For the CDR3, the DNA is TGTGCCATCAGTGAGTCTCGGAATGAGCAGTTCTTC.

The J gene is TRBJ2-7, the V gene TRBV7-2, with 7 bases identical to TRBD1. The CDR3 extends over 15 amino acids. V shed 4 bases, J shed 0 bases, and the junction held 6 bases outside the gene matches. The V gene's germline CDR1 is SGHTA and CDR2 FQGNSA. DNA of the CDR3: TGTGCCAGCAGCTCGACAGGGTCGGACTCCTACGAGCAGTACTTC. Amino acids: CASSSTGSDSYEQYF.

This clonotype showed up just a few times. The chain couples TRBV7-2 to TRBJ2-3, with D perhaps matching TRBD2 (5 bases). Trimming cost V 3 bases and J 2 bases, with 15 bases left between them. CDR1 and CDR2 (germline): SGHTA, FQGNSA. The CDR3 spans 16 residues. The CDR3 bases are TGTGCCAGCAGCTTGGGTCCAGCGGATGACACAGATACGCAGTATTTT. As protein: CASSLGPADDTDTQYF.

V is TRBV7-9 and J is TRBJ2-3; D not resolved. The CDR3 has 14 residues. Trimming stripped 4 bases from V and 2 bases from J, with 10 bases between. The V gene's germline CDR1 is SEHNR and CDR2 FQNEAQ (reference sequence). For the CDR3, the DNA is TGTGCCAGCAGCTGGACGCAAACCACAGATACGCAGTATTTT. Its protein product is CASSWTQTTDTQYF.

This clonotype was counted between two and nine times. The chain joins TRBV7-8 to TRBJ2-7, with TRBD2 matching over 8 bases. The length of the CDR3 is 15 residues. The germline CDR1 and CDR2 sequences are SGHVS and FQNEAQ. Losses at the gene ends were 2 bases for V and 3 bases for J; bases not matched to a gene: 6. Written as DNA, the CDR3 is TGTGCCAGCAGCTTATCGTCGGGACTAGGCTACGAGCAGTACTTC. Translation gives CASSLSSGLGYEQYF.

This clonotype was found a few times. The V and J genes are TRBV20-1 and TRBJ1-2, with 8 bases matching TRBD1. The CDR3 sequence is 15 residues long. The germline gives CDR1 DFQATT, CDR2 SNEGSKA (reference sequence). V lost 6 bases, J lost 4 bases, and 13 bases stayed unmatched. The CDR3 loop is CSAEGQGWGGYGYTF. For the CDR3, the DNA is TGCAGTGCGGAAGGACAGGGCTGGGGTGGCTATGGCTACACCTTC.

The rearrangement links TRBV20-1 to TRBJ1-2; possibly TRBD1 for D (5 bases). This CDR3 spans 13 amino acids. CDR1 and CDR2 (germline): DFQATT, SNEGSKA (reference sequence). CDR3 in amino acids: CEPGKGRDYGYTF. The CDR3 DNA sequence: TGCGAGCCGGGGAAGGGGAGGGACTATGGCTACACCTTC.

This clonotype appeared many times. CDR3 residues: CASSLWDGVYEQYF. CDR3 bases: TGCGCCAGCAGCTTGTGGGACGGGGTCTACGAGCAGTACTTC. The chain recombines TRBV5-1 with TRBJ2-7; tentatively, D is TRBD1 or TRBD2 (5 bases each). This CDR3 contains 14 residues. The V gene lost 1 base and the J gene lost 3 bases, with 11 bases spanning the gap. CDR1 is SGHRS and CDR2 is YFSETQ in the germline V gene.

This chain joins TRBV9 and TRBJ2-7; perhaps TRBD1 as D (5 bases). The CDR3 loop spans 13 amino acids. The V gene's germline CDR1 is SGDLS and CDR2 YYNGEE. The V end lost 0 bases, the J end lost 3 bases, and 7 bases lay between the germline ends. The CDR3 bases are TGTGCCAGCAGCGTAGACCAGGGCTACGAGCAGTACTTC. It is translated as CASSVDQGYEQYF.

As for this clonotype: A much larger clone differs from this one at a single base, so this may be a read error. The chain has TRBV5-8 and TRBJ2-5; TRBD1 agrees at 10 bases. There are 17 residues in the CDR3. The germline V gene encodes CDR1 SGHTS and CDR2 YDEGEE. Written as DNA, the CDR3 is TGTGCCAGCAGCTATCCGGACAGGGGGGGACCACTAGAGACCCAGCACTTC. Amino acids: CASSYPDRGGPLETQHF.

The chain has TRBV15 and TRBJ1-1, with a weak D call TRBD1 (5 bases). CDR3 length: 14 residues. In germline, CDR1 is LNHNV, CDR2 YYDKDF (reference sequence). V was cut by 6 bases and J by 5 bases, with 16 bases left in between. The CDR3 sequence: CATRRVQGGTEAFF. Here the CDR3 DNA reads TGTGCCACCAGGAGGGTCCAGGGAGGGACTGAAGCTTTCTTT.

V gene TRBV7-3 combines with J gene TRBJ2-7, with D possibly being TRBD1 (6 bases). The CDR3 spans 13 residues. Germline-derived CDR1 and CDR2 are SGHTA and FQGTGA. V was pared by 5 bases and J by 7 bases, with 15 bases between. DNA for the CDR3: TGTGCCAGCAGCCCACGAGAAGGGGGAGAGCAGTACTTC. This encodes CASSPREGGEQYF.

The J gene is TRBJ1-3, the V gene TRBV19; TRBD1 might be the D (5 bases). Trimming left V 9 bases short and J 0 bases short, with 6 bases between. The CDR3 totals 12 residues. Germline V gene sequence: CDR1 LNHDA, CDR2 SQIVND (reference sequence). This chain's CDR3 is CASGTSGNTIYF. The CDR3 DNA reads TGTGCCAGCGGGACCTCTGGAAACACCATATATTTT.

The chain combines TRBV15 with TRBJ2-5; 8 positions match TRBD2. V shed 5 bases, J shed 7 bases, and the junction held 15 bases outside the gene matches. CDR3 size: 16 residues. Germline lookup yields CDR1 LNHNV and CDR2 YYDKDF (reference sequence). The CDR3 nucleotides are TGTGCCACCAGCGGGCGTAGGGGACTAGGGGCCGGGACCCAGTACTTC. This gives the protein CATSGRRGLGAGTQYF.

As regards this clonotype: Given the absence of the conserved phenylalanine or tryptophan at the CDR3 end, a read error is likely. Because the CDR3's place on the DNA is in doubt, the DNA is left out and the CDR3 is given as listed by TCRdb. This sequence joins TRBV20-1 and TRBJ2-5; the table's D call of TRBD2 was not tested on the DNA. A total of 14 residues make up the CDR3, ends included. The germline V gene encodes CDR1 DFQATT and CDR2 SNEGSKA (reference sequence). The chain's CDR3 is CSAIPPGGLGGRAY.

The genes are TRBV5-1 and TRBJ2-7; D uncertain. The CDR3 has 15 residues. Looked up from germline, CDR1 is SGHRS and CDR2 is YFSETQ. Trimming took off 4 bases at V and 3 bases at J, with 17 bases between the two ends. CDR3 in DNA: TGCGCCAGCAGCGGAGACGTGTCCGAAAACTACGAGCAGTACTTC. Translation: CASSGDVSENYEQYF.

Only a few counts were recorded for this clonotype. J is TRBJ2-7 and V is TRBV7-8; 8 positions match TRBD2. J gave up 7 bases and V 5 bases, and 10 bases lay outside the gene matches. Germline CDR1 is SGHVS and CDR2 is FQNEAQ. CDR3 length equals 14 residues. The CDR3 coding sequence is TGTGCCAGCAGCCCTGGCGGGGGGCGGAGGGAGCAGTACGTC. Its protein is CASSPGGGRREQYV.

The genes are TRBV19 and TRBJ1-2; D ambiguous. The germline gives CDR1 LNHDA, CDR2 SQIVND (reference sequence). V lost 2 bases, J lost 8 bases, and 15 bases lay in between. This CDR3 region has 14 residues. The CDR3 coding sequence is TGTGCCAGTAGTATAAGCCAACAGATACGGGGCTACACCTTC. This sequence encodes CASSISQQIRGYTF. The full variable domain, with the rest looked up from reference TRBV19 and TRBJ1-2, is DGGITQSPKYLFRKEGQNVTLSCEQNLNHDAMYWYRQDPGQGLRLIYYSQIVNDFQKGDIAEGYSVSREKKESFPLTVTSAQKNPTAFYLCASSISQQIRGYTFGSGTRLTVV.

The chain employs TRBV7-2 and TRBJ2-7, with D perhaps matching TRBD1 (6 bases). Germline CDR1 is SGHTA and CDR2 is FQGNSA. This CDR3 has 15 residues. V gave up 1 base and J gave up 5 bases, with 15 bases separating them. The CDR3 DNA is TGTGCCAGCAGCTTAGTTCCCAGGGGCTTAAACGAGCAGTACTTC. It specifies CASSLVPRGLNEQYF.

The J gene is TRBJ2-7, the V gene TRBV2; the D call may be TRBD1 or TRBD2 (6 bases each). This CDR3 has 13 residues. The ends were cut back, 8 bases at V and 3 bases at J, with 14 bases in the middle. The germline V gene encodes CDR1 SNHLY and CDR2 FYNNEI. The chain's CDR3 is CASARGAVYEQYF. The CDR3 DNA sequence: TGTGCCAGCGCTAGGGGGGCAGTCTACGAGCAGTACTTC.

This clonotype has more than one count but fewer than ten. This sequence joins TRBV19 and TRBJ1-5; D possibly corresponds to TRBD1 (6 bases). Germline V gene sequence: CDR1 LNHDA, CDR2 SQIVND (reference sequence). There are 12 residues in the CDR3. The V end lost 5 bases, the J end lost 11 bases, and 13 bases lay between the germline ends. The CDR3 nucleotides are TGTGCCAGTAGTGCAAAAGACAGGACCCAGCATTTT. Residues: CASSAKDRTQHF. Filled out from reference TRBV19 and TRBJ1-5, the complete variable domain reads DGGITQSPKYLFRKEGQNVTLSCEQNLNHDAMYWYRQDPGQGLRLIYYSQIVNDFQKGDIAEGYSVSREKKESFPLTVTSAQKNPTAFYLCASSAKDRTQHFGDGTRLSIL.